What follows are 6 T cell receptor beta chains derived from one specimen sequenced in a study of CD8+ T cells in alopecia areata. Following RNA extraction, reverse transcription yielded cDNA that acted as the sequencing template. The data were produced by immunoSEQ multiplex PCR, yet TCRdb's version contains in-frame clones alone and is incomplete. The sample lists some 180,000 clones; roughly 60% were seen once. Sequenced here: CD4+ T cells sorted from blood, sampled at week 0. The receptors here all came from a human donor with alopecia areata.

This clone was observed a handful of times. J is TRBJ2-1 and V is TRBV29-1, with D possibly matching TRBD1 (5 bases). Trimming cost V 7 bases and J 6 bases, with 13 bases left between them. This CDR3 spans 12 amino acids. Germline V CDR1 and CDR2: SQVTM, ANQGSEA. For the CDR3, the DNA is TGCAGCGGACAGTTTGAAGCCAATGAGCAGTTCTTC. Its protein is CSGQFEANEQFF.

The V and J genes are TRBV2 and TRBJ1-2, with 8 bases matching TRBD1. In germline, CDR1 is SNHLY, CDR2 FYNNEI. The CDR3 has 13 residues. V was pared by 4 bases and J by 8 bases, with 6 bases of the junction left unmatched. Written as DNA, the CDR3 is TGTGCCAGCAGTGCACAGGGGGTAAGCGGCTACACCTTC. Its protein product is CASSAQGVSGYTF. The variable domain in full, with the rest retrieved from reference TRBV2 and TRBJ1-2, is EPEVTQTPSHQVTQMGQEVILRCVPISNHLYFYWYRQILGQKVEFLVSFYNNEISEKSEIFDDQFSVERPDGSNFTLKIRSTKLEDSAMYFCASSAQGVSGYTFGSGTRLTVV.

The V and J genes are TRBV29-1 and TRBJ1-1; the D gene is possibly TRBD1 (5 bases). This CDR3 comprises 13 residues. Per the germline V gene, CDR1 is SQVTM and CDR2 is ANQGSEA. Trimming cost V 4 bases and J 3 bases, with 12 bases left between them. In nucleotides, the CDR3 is TGCAGCGTTGCCTTGGGGGGAGACACTGAAGCTTTCTTT. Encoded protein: CSVALGGDTEAFF.

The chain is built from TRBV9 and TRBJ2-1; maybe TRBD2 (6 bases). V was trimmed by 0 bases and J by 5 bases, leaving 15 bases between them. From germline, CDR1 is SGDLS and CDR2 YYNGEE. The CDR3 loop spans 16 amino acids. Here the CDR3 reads CASSVGPSVSNNEQFF. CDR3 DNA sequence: TGTGCCAGCAGCGTAGGCCCTAGCGTCTCAAACAATGAGCAGTTCTTC.

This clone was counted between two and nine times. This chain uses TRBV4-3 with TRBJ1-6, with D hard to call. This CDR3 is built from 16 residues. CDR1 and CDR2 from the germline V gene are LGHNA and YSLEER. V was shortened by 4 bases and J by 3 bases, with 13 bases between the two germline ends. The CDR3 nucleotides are TGCGCCAGCAGCCCAACCGAGGGCTTCTATAATTCACCCCTCCACTTT. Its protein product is CASSPTEGFYNSPLHF.

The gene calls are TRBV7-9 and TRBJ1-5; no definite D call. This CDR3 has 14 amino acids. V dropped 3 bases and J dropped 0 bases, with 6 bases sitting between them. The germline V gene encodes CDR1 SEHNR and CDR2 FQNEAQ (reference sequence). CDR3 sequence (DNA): TGTGCCAGCAGCTTGGCCAGTAGCAATCAGCCCCAGCATTTT. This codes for CASSLASSNQPQHF.